This T cell receptor beta chain derives from a study of naive and memory T cell subsets. Overall study results and limits: A clonotype means one alpha or beta sequence, not an alpha/beta pair. No ground truth validated the naive and memory repertoire findings. Over 90% of naive TCR sequences appeared only once after error correction, unlike memory subsets. Between naive and memory subsets, TCR abundance power law exponents differed.

The CDR3 has 14 residues. V was cut by 0 bases and J by 8 bases, with 11 bases left in between. Germline V gene sequence: CDR1 LGHDT, CDR2 YNNKEL (reference sequence). Two oligonucleotides, mixed equimolar, formed the beta constant-region primer covering TRBC1 and TRBC2. A single record per CDR3 protein comes from TCRdb applying MiXCR to the UMI-ligation and nested PCR reads. The table lists approximately 85,000 distinct CDR3 sequences, around 7% of them singletons, with 1.6% in the top ten. Ten or more counts support this clonotype. Its cognate antigen is unknown. The chain couples TRBV3-1 to TRBJ2-4; TRBD1 might be the D (6 bases). The origin of this receptor is a human donor in good health. Sequenced: central memory CD4+ T cells from blood. The DNA for the CDR3 is TGTGCCAGCAGCCAAGACAGGGGTCGAGACATTCAGTACTTC. Translating it yields CASSQDRGRDIQYF.